These 6 T cell receptor beta chains were sequenced from one sample in a study of T cell changes during pregnancy in multiple sclerosis. Generated by immunoSEQ multiplex PCR, the TCRdb table keeps only in-frame clones and is missing some. The sample has over 90,000 clones; 85% to 95% are singletons. The sample consisted of peripheral blood, taken before pregnancy. The receptors shown here come from a female donor with multiple sclerosis, enrolled in a pregnancy study.

The CDR3 loop is CASSSGPSGTGGGPLGELFF. The CDR3 bases are TGCGCCAGCAGCTCTGGCCCTTCCGGGACAGGGGGCGGCCCCCTCGGGGAGCTGTTTTTT. The chain joins TRBV5-1 to TRBJ2-2; 12 positions agree with TRBD1. Germline V gene sequence: CDR1 SGHRS, CDR2 YFSETQ. This CDR3 is built from 20 residues. V trimming: 3 bases; J trimming: 7 bases; junction bases outside the gene matches: 19.

The rearrangement uses TRBV15 and TRBJ2-5; 8 bases line up with TRBD1. The CDR3 spans 14 residues. Germline assignment: CDR1 LNHNV and CDR2 YYDKDF (reference sequence). V lost 1 base to trimming and J lost 2 bases; unmatched junction nucleotides: 0. The CDR3 is CATSRGQGQETQYF. Written as DNA, the CDR3 is TGTGCCACCAGCAGAGGACAGGGGCAAGAGACCCAGTACTTC.

The rearrangement uses TRBV7-8 and TRBJ1-2; a possible D gene is TRBD1 (5 bases). This CDR3 spans 13 amino acids. Germline CDR1 is SGHVS and CDR2 is FQNEAQ. Trimming shortened V by 1 base and J by 4 bases, and 7 bases separated the two germline ends. CDR3 DNA: TGTGCCAGCAGCTTAGGACAGACCTATGGCTACACCTTC. Protein sequence: CASSLGQTYGYTF.

This clone was detected once. CDR3 loop: CASSIPARPRDGYTF. CDR3 nucleotide sequence: TGTGCCAGTAGTATCCCGGCCCGCCCGAGGGATGGCTACACCTTC. The chain joins TRBV19 to TRBJ1-2; no definite D call. This CDR3 is built from 15 residues. Germline assignment: CDR1 LNHDA and CDR2 SQIVND (reference sequence). V was shortened by 3 bases and J by 6 bases, with 17 bases between the two germline ends. The full variable domain, with the rest looked up from reference TRBV19 and TRBJ1-2, is DGGITQSPKYLFRKEGQNVTLSCEQNLNHDAMYWYRQDPGQGLRLIYYSQIVNDFQKGDIAEGYSVSREKKESFPLTVTSAQKNPTAFYLCASSIPARPRDGYTFGSGTRLTVV.

The J gene is TRBJ2-5, the V gene TRBV28; D is possibly TRBD1 (5 bases). From germline, CDR1 is MDHEN and CDR2 SYDVKM. The ends were cut back, 6 bases at V and 5 bases at J, with 7 bases in the middle. The CDR3 spans 11 residues. DNA of the CDR3: TGTGCCAGCAGCCACAGGGAGACCCAGTACTTC. Translation gives CASSHRETQYF.

This clone has a single count. The rearrangement uses TRBV2 and TRBJ2-7, with D possibly matching TRBD2 (5 bases). V lost 7 bases and J 5 bases, leaving 6 bases between the germline ends. This CDR3 comprises 10 residues. Germline CDR1 is SNHLY and CDR2 is FYNNEI. The CDR3 here is CASTGNEQYF. CDR3 nucleotide sequence: TGTGCCAGCACGGGAAACGAGCAGTACTTC.